This T cell receptor (beta chain) was obtained from a study of somatic mutations in cytotoxic T cells in rheumatoid arthritis. Study overall: Flow-sorting brought some V beta antibody-stained T-cell populations to nearly 100% purity, V beta1+ cells sequenced for TCRB among them.

The CDR3 totals 16 residues. With V trimmed by 0 bases and J by 5 bases, 7 bases remained unmatched. Germline V CDR1 and CDR2: WSHSY, SAAADI. Buffy coats from blood donors, median age about 54 years (range roughly 20-80), approximately 60% female, served as healthy controls. Details on this clone: Its target is unknown.

Measured with immunoSEQ multiplex PCR; TCRdb has only the in-frame clones, and not every one. The table includes 25,000 to 30,000 clones, 70% to 85% detected once. The study's findings and limits: Only rheumatoid arthritis patients, not healthy controls, showed CD8+ clonality increasing with age. Levels of CD8+ T-cell clonality in rheumatoid arthritis patients were statistically indistinguishable from those seen in age-matched healthy controls, with no significant difference.

Sequenced material: CD8+ T cells sorted from blood. This TCR was sampled from a young woman in good health. The chain joins TRBV10-2 to TRBJ2-5; 9 nucleotides align to TRBD2. DNA for the CDR3: TGCGCCAGCAGTGAGTCTGGCGGGAGGGCATTTGAGACCCAGTACTTC. It translates to CASSESGGRAFETQYF.